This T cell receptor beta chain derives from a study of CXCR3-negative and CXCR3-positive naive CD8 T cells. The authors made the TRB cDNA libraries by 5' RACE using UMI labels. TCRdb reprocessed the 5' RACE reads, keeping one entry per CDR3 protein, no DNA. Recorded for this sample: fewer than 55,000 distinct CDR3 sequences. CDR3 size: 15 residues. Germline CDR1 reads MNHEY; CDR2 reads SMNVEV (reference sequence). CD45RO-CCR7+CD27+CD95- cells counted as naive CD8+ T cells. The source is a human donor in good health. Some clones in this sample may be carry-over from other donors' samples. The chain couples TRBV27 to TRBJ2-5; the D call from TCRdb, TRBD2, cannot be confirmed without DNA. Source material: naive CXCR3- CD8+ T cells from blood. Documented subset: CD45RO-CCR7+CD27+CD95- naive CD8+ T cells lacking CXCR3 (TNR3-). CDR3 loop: CASSLSGGSSETQYF.